Here is one T cell receptor (beta chain) with its context. Its antigen is not identified. This CDR3 spans 18 amino acids. CDR1 is SEHNR, CDR2 FQNEAQ, per germline (reference sequence). Trimming stripped 3 bases from V and 2 bases from J, with 19 bases between. This sample is drawn from a study of T cell responses to AZD1222 COVID-19 vaccine. Recipients boosted at about 4 weeks or about 12 weeks are pooled. Findings and caveats of the study: With dominance at 160-218 and 743-854, vaccine-associated CD4 TCRs spanned spike. In a largely white British group with more females than males, clonal diversity was possibly underestimated.

Libraries were prepared by immunoSEQ multiplex PCR; TCRdb keeps only in-frame clonotypes and omits some of them. The table lists tens of thousands of clones, around 85% of them singletons. Sequences were derived from peripheral blood, sampled 28 days after the second AZD1222 dose. The clonotype originates from an adult who received the AZD1222 COVID-19 vaccine. The chain has TRBV7-9 and TRBJ1-4, with D possibly TRBD1 on 5 matching bases. The CDR3 here is CASSFVSQGFGTNEKLFF. The CDR3, as DNA: TGTGCCAGCAGCTTTGTCAGTCAGGGTTTTGGGACTAATGAAAAACTGTTTTTT.